One sample yielded the 18 T cell receptor beta chains listed below, sequenced in a study of T cell repertoires in cytomegalovirus infection. In TCRdb, the reads were re-called with MiXCR into one record per CDR3 protein. The table has roughly 500,000 distinct CDR3 sequences, about 42% seen once. For these TCRs, the target antigens are not known. This specimen consisted of cultured PBMCs, obtained from culture after CMV antigen stimulation. The source is a human donor in good health (CMV status not recorded). Some clones in this sample may be carry-over from other donors' samples.

This clonotype was seen only a few times. The chain links TRBV10-3 to TRBJ1-2; maybe TRBD1 (5 bases). From germline, CDR1 is ENHRY and CDR2 SYGVKD. This CDR3 has 15 amino acids. Deletions cut 5 bases from V and 8 bases from J, with 21 bases between. The CDR3 DNA reads TGTGCCATCAGTCCCCAGGGAGTCCAAACGGGGGGCTACACCTTC. Protein product: CAISPQGVQTGGYTF.

This rearrangement joins TRBV7-2 to TRBJ2-1, with 14 bases that match TRBD2. The germline V gene has CDR1 SGHTA and CDR2 FQGNSA. The CDR3 has 15 amino acids. With V trimmed by 5 bases and J by 10 bases, 7 bases remained unmatched. The DNA of the CDR3 is TGTGCCAGCAGCGGGACTAGCGGGGGAGAGAGGGAGCAGTTCTTC. Encoded protein: CASSGTSGGEREQFF.

In this sample, this clonotype turned up a few times. The V and J genes are TRBV7-2 and TRBJ2-7; 7 bases are shared with TRBD2. This CDR3 is built from 15 residues. Germline assignment: CDR1 SGHTA and CDR2 FQGNSA. Trimming cost V 5 bases and J 6 bases; bases outside gene matches: 13. DNA of the CDR3: TGTGCCAGCAGCGCCTTGGCGGGAGTTGCCTCCGAGCAGTACTTC. Amino acids: CASSALAGVASEQYF.

The chain recombines TRBV7-9 with TRBJ1-1; D uncertain. Looked up from germline, CDR1 is SEHNR and CDR2 is FQNEAQ (reference sequence). V was cut by 5 bases and J by 7 bases, with 14 bases left in between. This CDR3 is 13 amino acids long. As DNA, the CDR3 is TGTGCCAGCAGCCCGACCCGGGCGCGTGAAGCTTTCTTT. Its translation: CASSPTRAREAFF.

This chain links TRBV12-3 or TRBV12-4 with TRBJ1-4; D is ambiguous. The V end lost 0 bases, the J end lost 5 bases, and 7 bases lay between the germline ends. The CDR3 spans 14 residues. The CDR3 sequence is CASSLAGFNEKLFF. CDR3 DNA: TGTGCCAGCAGTTTAGCGGGCTTCAATGAAAAACTGTTTTTT.

This clonotype was seen just once. The chain couples TRBV20-1 to TRBJ1-5; D gene uncertain. This CDR3 has 16 residues. Germline values: CDR1 DFQATT, CDR2 SNEGSKA (reference sequence). V was trimmed by 1 base and J by 2 bases, leaving 15 bases between them. The CDR3 is CSARGPGGSGNQPQHF. The CDR3 DNA is TGCAGTGCTAGAGGCCCAGGCGGTTCGGGCAATCAGCCCCAGCATTTT.

The gene calls are TRBV12-3 or TRBV12-4 and TRBJ2-7, with 8 bases fitting TRBD2. V trimming: 3 bases; J trimming: 1 base; junction bases outside the gene matches: 17. The CDR3 has 19 residues. DNA for the CDR3: TGTGCCAGCAGTTTTTCGCCCAAAGTTAGCGGGGCCTGGTCCTACGAGCAGTACTTC. Its translation is CASSFSPKVSGAWSYEQYF.

This chain connects TRBV10-3 to TRBJ1-2; TRBD1 matches 7 bases. CDR1 is ENHRY and CDR2 is SYGVKD in the germline V gene. The ends lost 8 bases at V and 6 bases at J; junction bases unmatched: 6. CDR3 size: 12 residues. The CDR3 loop is CAIAQGRDGYTF. CDR3 sequence (DNA): TGTGCCATCGCACAGGGGAGGGATGGCTACACCTTC.

This clonotype was picked up a small number of times. The CDR3 sequence is CATPMGGQDTGELFF. CDR3 nucleotides: TGTGCCACCCCAATGGGGGGGCAAGACACCGGGGAGCTGTTTTTT. V gene TRBV11-2 combines with J gene TRBJ2-2; D is perhaps TRBD2 (7 bases). Germline assignment: CDR1 SGHAT and CDR2 FQNNGV. The CDR3 is 15 residues long. Trimming stripped 10 bases from V and 3 bases from J, with 18 bases between.

The chain recombines TRBV7-6 with TRBJ2-3; no reliable D call. Per the germline V gene, CDR1 is SGHVS and CDR2 is FNYEAQ. The CDR3 is 13 residues long. V lost 2 bases and J 4 bases, leaving 7 bases between the germline ends. The CDR3 here is CASSLSLSDTQYF. CDR3 sequence (DNA): TGTGCCAGCAGCTTAAGCCTATCAGATACGCAGTATTTT.

This clonotype was picked up a small number of times. The chain has TRBV7-6 and TRBJ2-1, with 9 bases identical to TRBD2. V shed 5 bases, J shed 8 bases, and the junction held 22 bases outside the gene matches. Per germline, CDR1 SGHVS and CDR2 FNYEAQ. This CDR3 is built from 19 residues. CDR3 protein: CASSRGAVSGRIMGDEQFF. Here the CDR3 DNA reads TGTGCCAGCAGCAGGGGTGCCGTTAGCGGGAGAATAATGGGCGATGAGCAGTTCTTC.

The chain employs TRBV7-2 and TRBJ2-2; D is possibly TRBD2 (5 bases). Germline-derived CDR1 and CDR2 are SGHTA and FQGNSA. With 5 bases removed from V and 5 bases from J, the gap between germline ends came to 15 bases. The CDR3 has 15 amino acids. Here the CDR3 reads CASSLTLATTGELFF. Written as DNA, the CDR3 is TGTGCCAGCAGCCTTACCTTAGCGACTACCGGGGAGCTGTTTTTT.

This clonotype occurred a few times. The V call is TRBV4-3, the J call TRBJ2-1, with 7 bases lining up with TRBD2. V lost 0 bases, J lost 4 bases, and 3 bases stayed unmatched. The CDR3 has 15 residues. Germline CDR1 is LGHNA and CDR2 is YSLEER. In nucleotides, the CDR3 is TGCGCCAGCAGCCAAGAGGGGGGGGGTTACAATGAGCAGTTCTTC. Protein product: CASSQEGGGYNEQFF.

The chain is built from TRBV12-3 or TRBV12-4 and TRBJ2-1, with a weak D call TRBD1 (6 bases). V lost 5 bases and J lost 5, with 22 bases in between. The CDR3 loop spans 17 amino acids. DNA for the CDR3: TGTGCCAGCAGTAACCCGACAGGAGGTTACCCACACAATGAGCAGTTCTTC. It codes for CASSNPTGGYPHNEQFF.

The rearrangement uses TRBV7-3 and TRBJ2-5; weak D call: TRBD1 (6 bases). The CDR3 sequence is 14 residues long. The V and J ends lost 6 bases and 4 bases respectively, with 15 bases between them. Germline values: CDR1 SGHTA, CDR2 FQGTGA. In nucleotides, the CDR3 is TGTGCCAGCAGAGAGAGCAGGGGAGCAGAGACCCAGTACTTC. As protein: CASRESRGAETQYF. The full variable domain, with the rest looked up from reference TRBV7-3 and TRBJ2-5, is GAGVSQTPSNKVTEKGKYVELRCDPISGHTALYWYRQSLGQGPEFLIYFQGTGAADDSGLPNDRFFAVRPEGSVSTLKIQRTERGDSAVYLCASRESRGAETQYFGPGTRLLVL.

This clonotype was detected ten times or more. The J gene is TRBJ2-1, the V gene TRBV7-2; weak D call: TRBD2 (6 bases). The ends were cut back, 1 base at V and 6 bases at J, with 13 bases in the middle. CDR3 length: 15 residues. CDR1 is SGHTA and CDR2 is FQGNSA in the germline V gene. CDR3 residues: CASSLVSGTLNEQFF. The CDR3 nucleotides are TGTGCCAGCAGCTTAGTTTCCGGGACTCTCAATGAGCAGTTCTTC.

This sequence joins TRBV6-2 or TRBV6-3 and TRBJ2-4; 11 nucleotides align to TRBD2. V was clipped by 5 bases and J by 7 bases; unmatched bases: 7. Germline assignment: CDR1 MNHEY and CDR2 SVGEGT. CDR3 size: 15 residues. CDR3 region: CASSQGLADDNIQYF. The CDR3 DNA sequence: TGTGCCAGCAGTCAGGGACTAGCGGATGATAACATTCAGTACTTC.

The chain is built from TRBV5-6 and TRBJ1-6, with TRBD1 matching 8 bases. V was clipped by 4 bases and J by 0 bases; unmatched bases: 6. The length of the CDR3 is 17 residues. From germline, CDR1 is SGHDT and CDR2 YYEEEE. The CDR3 loop is CASSAGQANSYNSPLHF. The CDR3 region has the DNA TGTGCCAGCAGCGCGGGACAGGCTAACTCCTATAATTCACCCCTCCACTTT.